These 18 T cell receptor beta chains came from one sample sequenced in a study of immune cell composition in non-small cell lung cancer (TCRdb year 2017). Receptor libraries were prepared by the immunoSEQ multiplex PCR assay. TCRdb re-hosts the immuneACCESS table, in-frame sequences only. Its copies lack some clones; in the studies checked, an unresolved V gene accounts for under half of them, and the cause for the rest is not known. For this sample there are over 9,500 clones; under 65% appear just once. Roughly 18% of the sample is taken by the ten largest. What was sequenced was lung tumor tissue. The receptor source for this set is a human donor with non-small cell lung cancer.

The chain couples TRBV2 to TRBJ2-5; weak D call: TRBD1 (6 bases). The V gene lost 3 bases and the J gene lost 5 bases, with 13 bases spanning the gap. The CDR3 totals 14 residues. The germline CDR1 and CDR2 sequences are SNHLY and FYNNEI. The CDR3 nucleotides read TGTGCCAGCAGTGATCGGACAGTCTGGGAGACCCAGTACTTC. It encodes CASSDRTVWETQYF.

The chain has TRBV9 and TRBJ2-7, with 8 bases fitting TRBD2. V gave up 0 bases and J gave up 4 bases; unmatched junction bases: 6. Germline-derived CDR1 and CDR2 are SGDLS and YYNGEE. CDR3 length equals 15 residues. The CDR3 reads CASSVESGRGYEQYF. The CDR3 bases are TGTGCCAGCAGCGTAGAGAGCGGGAGAGGGTACGAGCAGTACTTC.

The V call is TRBV5-1, the J call TRBJ2-7; 9 bases fit TRBD1. Germline-derived CDR1 and CDR2 are SGHRS and YFSETQ. This CDR3 has 15 residues. Trimming took 2 bases from V and 7 from J; bases not matched to a gene: 10. CDR3 nucleotides: TGCGCCAGCAGCTTAATTGCACAGGGGGCGCGTGAGCAGTACTTC. Protein product: CASSLIAQGAREQYF.

The genes are TRBV5-8 and TRBJ2-7; D is ambiguous. The CDR3 runs 16 residues. The ends were cut back, 2 bases at V and 3 bases at J, with 18 bases in the middle. Germline V gene data show CDR1 as SGHTS and CDR2 as YDEGEE. Here the CDR3 reads CASSFGGYNRHYEQYF. The DNA of the CDR3 is TGTGCCAGCAGCTTCGGTGGTTATAACCGACACTACGAGCAGTACTTC.

The V gene is TRBV6-1, the J gene TRBJ2-1, with D possibly matching TRBD2 (5 bases). The V and J ends lost 2 bases and 8 bases respectively, with 16 bases between them. Germline V gene data show CDR1 as MNHNS and CDR2 as SASEGT. This CDR3 contains 15 residues. The DNA for the CDR3 is TGTGCCAGCAGTGAACGAGGACTTATCCCCCATGAGCAGTTCTTC. Translating gives CASSERGLIPHEQFF.

The chain joins TRBV5-1 to TRBJ2-5, with D possibly being TRBD2 (6 bases). CDR1 is SGHRS and CDR2 is YFSETQ in the germline V gene. The CDR3 contains 15 residues. V lost 3 bases and J lost 3, with 15 bases in between. CDR3 sequence (DNA): TGCGCCAGCAGCTCGTCGGGCGTAGCGGAAGAGACCCAGTACTTC. Translation: CASSSSGVAEETQYF.

The chain joins TRBV13 to TRBJ2-2, with 9 bases lining up with TRBD2. The J segment lost 2 bases and the V segment lost 8 bases, leaving 3 bases of the junction unmatched. CDR3 length: 14 amino acids. CDR1 is PRHDT, CDR2 FYEKMQ, per germline (reference sequence). CDR3 nucleotide sequence: TGTGCCAGCGGGCTAGCGGGAAACACCGGGGAGCTGTTTTTT. Protein product: CASGLAGNTGELFF.

This clone has more than one count but fewer than ten. This sequence joins TRBV4-1 and TRBJ1-3; 9 bases line up with TRBD1. The V gene end was trimmed by 6 bases and the J gene end by 2 bases; junction bases not matched to a gene: 5. From germline, CDR1 is MGHRA and CDR2 YSYEKL. CDR3 length: 15 residues. In DNA, the CDR3 is TGCGCCAGCAGTGAACGGACAGGGGCTGGAAACACCATATATTTT. Residues: CASSERTGAGNTIYF.

J is TRBJ1-1 and V is TRBV6-5; D not certain. The ends were cut back, 0 bases at V and 4 bases at J, with 9 bases in the middle. This CDR3 has 14 residues. Germline CDR1 is MNHEY and CDR2 is SVGAGI. The CDR3 sequence is CASSYSGGVTEAFF. CDR3 nucleotides: TGTGCCAGCAGTTACTCGGGCGGGGTCACTGAAGCTTTCTTT.

V usage is TRBV5-6 and J usage is TRBJ1-2; the D is unclear. Trimming shortened V by 0 bases and J by 2 bases, and 8 bases separated the two germline ends. The germline V gene has CDR1 SGHDT and CDR2 YYEEEE. The CDR3 contains 14 residues. The CDR3 coding sequence is TGTGCCAGCAGCTTGGCGAGGGAGAACTATGGCTACACCTTC. Its protein product is CASSLARENYGYTF.

The rearrangement joins TRBV29-1 to TRBJ2-6; D is unclear. This CDR3 contains 15 residues. In germline, CDR1 is SQVTM, CDR2 ANQGSEA. Trimming shortened V by 0 bases and J by 0 bases, and 6 bases separated the two germline ends. This CDR3 is CSVEDNNSGANVLTF. The CDR3 coding sequence is TGCAGCGTTGAAGATAATAACTCTGGGGCCAACGTCCTGACTTTC. Full variable domain (rest looked up from reference TRBV29-1 and TRBJ2-6): SAVISQKPSRDICQRGTSLTIQCQVDSQVTMMFWYRQQPGQSLTLIATANQGSEATYESGFVIDKFPISRPNLTFSTLTVSNMSPEDSSIYLCSVEDNNSGANVLTFGAGSRLTVL.

This clone was detected once. The gene calls are TRBV6-5 and TRBJ1-3, with D unclear. Germline assignment: CDR1 MNHEY and CDR2 SVGAGI. Trimming took 0 bases from V and 0 from J, leaving 9 bases between them. There are 16 residues in the CDR3. CDR3 in DNA: TGTGCCAGCAGTTACTCAGCACAGCTCTCTGGAAACACCATATATTTT. This translates into CASSYSAQLSGNTIYF.

The V call is TRBV30, the J call TRBJ2-4; D is perhaps TRBD1 (6 bases). The CDR3 is 16 residues long. Germline assignment: CDR1 GTSNPN and CDR2 SVGIG (reference sequence). Trimming took off 1 base at V and 0 bases at J, with 13 bases between the two ends. The DNA for the CDR3 is TGTGCCTGGAGTGCCTCGGGACAACTAGCCAAAAACATTCAGTACTTC. This gives the protein CAWSASGQLAKNIQYF.

Points on this clone: The sample contains more than one DNA sequence encoding this CDR3. The V call is TRBV19, the J call TRBJ2-1; D is perhaps TRBD2 (5 bases). With 1 base removed from V and 0 bases from J, the gap between germline ends came to 7 bases. The CDR3 contains 15 residues. Germline V lookup: CDR1 LNHDA, CDR2 SQIVND (reference sequence). CDR3 amino acids: CASSIAGSSYNEQFF. CDR3 nucleotide sequence: TGTGCCAGTAGTATAGCGGGGAGCTCCTACAATGAGCAGTTCTTC.

The genes are TRBV18 and TRBJ1-1; tentative D call: TRBD1 (5 bases). CDR3 length: 15 residues. The germline V and J ends were trimmed by 3 bases and 0 bases, with 11 bases remaining between them. CDR1 and CDR2 (germline): KGHSH, LQKENI. The CDR3 region has the DNA TGTGCCAGCTCACCCGACAGATTCTTGAACACTGAAGCTTTCTTT. This codes for CASSPDRFLNTEAFF.

The chain has TRBV28 and TRBJ1-4; 8 bases fit TRBD1. Germline-derived CDR1 and CDR2 are MDHEN and SYDVKM. There are 15 residues in the CDR3. V lost 2 bases and J lost 7; bases outside the gene matches: 6. For the CDR3, the DNA is TGTGCCAGCAGTTTAGGCGGACAGGGCGGTGAAAAACTGTTTTTT. This translates into CASSLGGQGGEKLFF.

V gene TRBV29-1 combines with J gene TRBJ2-7, with TRBD1 matching 8 bases. The CDR3 is made up of 13 amino acids. V gave up 3 bases and J gave up 6 bases; unmatched junction bases: 7. Germline V CDR1 and CDR2: SQVTM, ANQGSEA. This CDR3 reads CSVDGRGQGEQYF. The DNA for the CDR3 is TGCAGCGTTGACGGCAGGGGGCAAGGCGAGCAGTACTTC.

This clone was detected a few times. The chain employs TRBV11-2 and TRBJ2-7, with 7 nucleotides matching TRBD1. The CDR3 extends over 11 amino acids. The junction had 2 bases not matched to a gene; V was cut back by 8 bases and J by 4 bases. Germline V gene lookup returns CDR1 SGHAT and CDR2 FQNNGV. The CDR3 bases are TGTGCCAGCTCCAGGGGGTACGAGCAGTACTTC. This codes for CASSRGYEQYF.